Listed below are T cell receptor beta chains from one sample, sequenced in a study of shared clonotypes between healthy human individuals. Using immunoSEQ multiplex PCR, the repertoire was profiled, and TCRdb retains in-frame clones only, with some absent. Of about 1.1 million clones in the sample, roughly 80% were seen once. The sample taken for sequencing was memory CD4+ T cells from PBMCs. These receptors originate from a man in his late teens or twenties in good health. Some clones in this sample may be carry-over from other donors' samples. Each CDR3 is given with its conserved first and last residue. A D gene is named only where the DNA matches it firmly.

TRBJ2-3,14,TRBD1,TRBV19,CASRWTGTTDTQYF
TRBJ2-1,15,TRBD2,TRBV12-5,CASGWTSGGYNEQFF
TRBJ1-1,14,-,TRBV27,CASSYHPGTLEAFF
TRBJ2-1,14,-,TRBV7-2,CASSRDLGYNEQFF
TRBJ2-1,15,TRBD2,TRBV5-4,CASSEGTSDPNEQFF
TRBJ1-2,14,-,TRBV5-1,CASSPMTDNYGYTF
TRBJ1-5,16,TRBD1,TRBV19,CASTQDRALLGQPQHF
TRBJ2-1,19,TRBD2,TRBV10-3,CAISEPLLGLAGEGNEQFF
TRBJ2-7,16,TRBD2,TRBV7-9,CASSLGTGGPVDEQYF
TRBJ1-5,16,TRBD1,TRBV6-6,CASSRTRDRGAEPQHF
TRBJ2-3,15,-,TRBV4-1,CASRPVAGPSDTQYF
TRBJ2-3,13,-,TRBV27,CASSLSGTDTQYF
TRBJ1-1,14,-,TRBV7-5,CVRSMGQGNTEAFF
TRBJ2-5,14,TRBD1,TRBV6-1,CASYLTGGQETQYF
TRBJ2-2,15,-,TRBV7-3,CASSLQAGSTGELFF
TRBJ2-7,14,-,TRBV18,CASSPLEGFDEQYF
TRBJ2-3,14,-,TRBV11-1,CASSPLRSTDTQYF
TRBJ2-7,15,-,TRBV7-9,CASSPRTGRTYEQYF
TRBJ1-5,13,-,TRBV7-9,CASSLGEDQPQHF
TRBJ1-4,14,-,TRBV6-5,CASSYVRGYEKLFF
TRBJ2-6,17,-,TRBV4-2,CASSQDLGVAGANVLTF
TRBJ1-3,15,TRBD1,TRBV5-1,CASKGGPRDGNTIYF
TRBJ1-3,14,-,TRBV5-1,CASSGTDSGNTIYF
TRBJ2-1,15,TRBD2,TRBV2,CASSAGTSPNNEQFF
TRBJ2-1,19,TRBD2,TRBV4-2,CASSQRRGGGGTSYNEQFF
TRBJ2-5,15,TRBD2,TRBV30,CAWSPGLAGRETQYF
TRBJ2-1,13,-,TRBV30,CAWTQFTRSEQFF
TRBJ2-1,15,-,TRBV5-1,CASSLRRPTWDEQFF
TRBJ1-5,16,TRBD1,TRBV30,CAWSSAGTEGHQPQHF
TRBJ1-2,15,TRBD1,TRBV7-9,CASSLEQGKGYGYTF
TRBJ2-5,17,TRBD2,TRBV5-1,CASSQSGLAGVGETQYF
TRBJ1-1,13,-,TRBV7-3,CASSLKVNTEAFF
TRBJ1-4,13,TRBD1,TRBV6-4,CASSPTGQGRLFF
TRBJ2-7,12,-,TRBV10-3,CAIGVPGDEQYF
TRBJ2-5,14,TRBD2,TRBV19,CASSLSGGVETQYF
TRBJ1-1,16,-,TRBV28,CASSRPGEVLYTEAFF
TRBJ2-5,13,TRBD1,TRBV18,CASSQGTVETQYF
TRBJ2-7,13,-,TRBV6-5,CASGSSPSYEQYF
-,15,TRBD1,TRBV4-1,CASSQVQGAIYEQYF
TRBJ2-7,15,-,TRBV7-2,CASRWKGDSSYEQYF
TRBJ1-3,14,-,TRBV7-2,CASSLGFSGNTIYF
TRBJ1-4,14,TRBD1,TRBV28,CASLAYRGSEKLFF
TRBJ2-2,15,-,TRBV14,CASSQLGRDTGELFF
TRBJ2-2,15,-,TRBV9,CASSVEVTGAGELFF
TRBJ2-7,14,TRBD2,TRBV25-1,CASSDRLAGEVKYF
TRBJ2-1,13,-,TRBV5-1,CASSPSLAYEQFF
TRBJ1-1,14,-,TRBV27,CASSLLRVNTEAFF
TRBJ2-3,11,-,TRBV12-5,CASANSDTQYF
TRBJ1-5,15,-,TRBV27,CASSFNGEGNQPQHF
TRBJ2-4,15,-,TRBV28,CASSLATLAKNIQYF
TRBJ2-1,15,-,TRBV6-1,CASSVQSGTQGEQFF
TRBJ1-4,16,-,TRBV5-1,CASSLGGLSTNEKLFF
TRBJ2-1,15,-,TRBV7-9,CASSPEEGPYNEQFF
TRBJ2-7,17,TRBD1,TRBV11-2,CASSSGRGRREADEQYF
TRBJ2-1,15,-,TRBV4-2,CASSQGGPYYNEQFF
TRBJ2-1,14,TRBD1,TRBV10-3,CAISELDRVGEQFF
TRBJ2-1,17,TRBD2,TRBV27,CASGSSTGTSGNNEQFF
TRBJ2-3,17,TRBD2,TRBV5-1,CASSLAFGSGRSDTQYF